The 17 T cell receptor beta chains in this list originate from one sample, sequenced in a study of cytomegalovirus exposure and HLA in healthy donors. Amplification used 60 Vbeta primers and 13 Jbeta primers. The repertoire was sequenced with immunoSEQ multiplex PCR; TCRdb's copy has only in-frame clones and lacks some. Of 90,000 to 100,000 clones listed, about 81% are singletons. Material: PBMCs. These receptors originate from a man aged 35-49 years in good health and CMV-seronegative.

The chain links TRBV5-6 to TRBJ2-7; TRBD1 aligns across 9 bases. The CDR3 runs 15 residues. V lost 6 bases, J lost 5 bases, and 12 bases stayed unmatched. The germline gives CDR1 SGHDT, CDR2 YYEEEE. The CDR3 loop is CASTVPGQGPDEQYF. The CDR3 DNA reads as TGTGCCAGCACCGTTCCGGGACAGGGACCTGACGAGCAGTACTTC.

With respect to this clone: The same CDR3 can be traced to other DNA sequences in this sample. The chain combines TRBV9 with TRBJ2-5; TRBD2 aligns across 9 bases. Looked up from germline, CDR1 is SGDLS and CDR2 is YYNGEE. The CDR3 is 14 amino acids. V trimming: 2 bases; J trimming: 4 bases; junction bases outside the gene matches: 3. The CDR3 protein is CASSVSGGGETQYF. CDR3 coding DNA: TGTGCCAGCAGCGTTAGCGGGGGCGGAGAGACCCAGTACTTC.

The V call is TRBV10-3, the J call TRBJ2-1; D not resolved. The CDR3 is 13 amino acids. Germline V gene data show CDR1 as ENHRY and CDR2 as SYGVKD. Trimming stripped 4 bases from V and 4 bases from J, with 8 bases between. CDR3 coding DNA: TGTGCCATCAGTGTATTAGAATACAATGAGCAGTTCTTC. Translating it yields CAISVLEYNEQFF.

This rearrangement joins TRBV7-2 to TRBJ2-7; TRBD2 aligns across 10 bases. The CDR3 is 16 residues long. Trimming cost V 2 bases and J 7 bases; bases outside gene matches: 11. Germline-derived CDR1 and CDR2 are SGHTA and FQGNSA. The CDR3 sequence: CASSLFASGGLCEQYF. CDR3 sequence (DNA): TGTGCCAGCAGCTTATTTGCTAGCGGGGGACTTTGTGAGCAGTACTTC.

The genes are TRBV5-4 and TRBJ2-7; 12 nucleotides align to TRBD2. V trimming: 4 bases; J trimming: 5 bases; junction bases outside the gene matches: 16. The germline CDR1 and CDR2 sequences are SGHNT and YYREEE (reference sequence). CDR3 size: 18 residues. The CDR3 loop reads CASSPGRFLAGGLNEQYF. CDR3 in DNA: TGTGCCAGCAGCCCGGGTCGTTTCCTAGCGGGGGGGCTAAACGAGCAGTACTTC.

In nucleotides, the CDR3 is TGTGCCATCAGTCCGGGACAGGGTTCCTACAATGAGCAGTTCTTC. Translating it yields CAISPGQGSYNEQFF. The chain carries TRBV10-3 and TRBJ2-1; 9 bases match TRBD1. The V segment lost 5 bases and the J segment 1 base; nucleotides outside the gene matches: 3. Per the germline V gene, CDR1 is ENHRY and CDR2 is SYGVKD. This CDR3 comprises 15 residues.

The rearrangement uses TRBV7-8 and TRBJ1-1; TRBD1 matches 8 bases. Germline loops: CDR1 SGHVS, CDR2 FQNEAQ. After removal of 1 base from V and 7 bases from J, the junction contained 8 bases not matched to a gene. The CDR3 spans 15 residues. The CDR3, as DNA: TGTGCCAGCAGCTTAGAAGTCGACAGGGGTATTGAAGCTTTCTTT. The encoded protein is CASSLEVDRGIEAFF.

CDR3 region: CASSPRTGVNTEAFF. CDR3 in DNA: TGTGCCAGCAGCCCCCGGACCGGGGTGAACACTGAAGCTTTCTTT. The rearrangement joins TRBV11-2 to TRBJ1-1; D unclear. V lost 5 bases and J lost 0, with 13 bases in between. Germline V lookup: CDR1 SGHAT, CDR2 FQNNGV. CDR3 size: 15 residues.

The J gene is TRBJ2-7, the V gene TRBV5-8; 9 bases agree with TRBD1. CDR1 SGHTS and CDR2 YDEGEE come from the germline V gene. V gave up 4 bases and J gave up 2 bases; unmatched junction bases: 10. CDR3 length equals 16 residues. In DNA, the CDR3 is TGTGCCAGCAGCCGAATAACCGGGACAGGGCCCTACGAGCAGTACTTC. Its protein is CASSRITGTGPYEQYF.

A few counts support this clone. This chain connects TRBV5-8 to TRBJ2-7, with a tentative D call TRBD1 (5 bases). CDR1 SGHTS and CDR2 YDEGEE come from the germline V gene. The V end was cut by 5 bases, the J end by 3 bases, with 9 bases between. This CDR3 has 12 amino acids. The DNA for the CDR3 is TGTGCCAGCAGTCCAGGGATCTACGAGCAGTACTTC. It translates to CASSPGIYEQYF.

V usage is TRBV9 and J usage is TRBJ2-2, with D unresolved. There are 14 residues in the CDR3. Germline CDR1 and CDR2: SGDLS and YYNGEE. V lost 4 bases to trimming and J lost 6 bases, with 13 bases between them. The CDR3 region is CASSTLWLPGELFF. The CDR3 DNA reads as TGTGCCAGCAGCACCCTATGGTTGCCCGGGGAGCTGTTTTTT.

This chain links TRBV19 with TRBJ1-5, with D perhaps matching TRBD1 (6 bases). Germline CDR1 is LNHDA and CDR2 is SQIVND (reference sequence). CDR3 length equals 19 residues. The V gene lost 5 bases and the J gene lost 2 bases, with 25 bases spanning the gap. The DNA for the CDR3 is TGTGCCAGTAGTTCCGCAACCGGGACAAAGGGCCTGGGCAATCAGCCCCAGCATTTT. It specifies CASSSATGTKGLGNQPQHF.

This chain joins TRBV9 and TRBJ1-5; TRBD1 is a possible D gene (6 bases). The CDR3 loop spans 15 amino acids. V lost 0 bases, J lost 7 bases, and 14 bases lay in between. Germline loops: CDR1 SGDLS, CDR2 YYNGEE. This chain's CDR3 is CASSVGTAGGQPQHF. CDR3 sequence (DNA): TGTGCCAGCAGCGTAGGGACAGCCGGGGGGCAGCCCCAGCATTTT.

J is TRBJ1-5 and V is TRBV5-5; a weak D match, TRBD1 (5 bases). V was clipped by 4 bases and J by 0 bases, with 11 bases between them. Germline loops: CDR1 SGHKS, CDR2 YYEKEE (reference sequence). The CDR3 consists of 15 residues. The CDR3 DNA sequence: TGTGCCAGCAGCCTGACAGTTTATAGCAATCAGCCCCAGCATTTT. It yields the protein CASSLTVYSNQPQHF. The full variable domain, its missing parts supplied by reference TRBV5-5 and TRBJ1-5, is DAGVTQSPTHLIKTRGQQVTLRCSPISGHKSVSWYQQVLGQGPQFIFQYYEKEERGRGNFPDRFSARQFPNYSSELNVNALLLGDSALYLCASSLTVYSNQPQHFGDGTRLSIL.

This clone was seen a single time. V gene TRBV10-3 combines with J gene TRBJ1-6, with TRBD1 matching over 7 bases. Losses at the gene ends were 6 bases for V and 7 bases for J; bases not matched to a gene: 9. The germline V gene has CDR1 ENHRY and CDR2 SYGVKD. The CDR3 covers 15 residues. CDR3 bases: TGTGCCATCAGCGAAGGGGGCAGAGACAATTCACCCCTCCACTTT. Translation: CAISEGGRDNSPLHF.

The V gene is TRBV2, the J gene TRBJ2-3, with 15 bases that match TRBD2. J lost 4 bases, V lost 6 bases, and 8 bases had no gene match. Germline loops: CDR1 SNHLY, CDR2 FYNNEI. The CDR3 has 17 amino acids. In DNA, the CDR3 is TGTGCCAGCAGACCCGGGACTAGCGGGGGGTATCCAGATACGCAGTATTTT. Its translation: CASRPGTSGGYPDTQYF.

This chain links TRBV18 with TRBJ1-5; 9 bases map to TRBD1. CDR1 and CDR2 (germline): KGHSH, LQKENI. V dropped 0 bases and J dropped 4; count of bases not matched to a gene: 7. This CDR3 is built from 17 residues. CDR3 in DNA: TGTGCCAGCTCACCACCAAACAGGGGGCTTGAGAATCAGCCCCAGCATTTT. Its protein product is CASSPPNRGLENQPQHF.